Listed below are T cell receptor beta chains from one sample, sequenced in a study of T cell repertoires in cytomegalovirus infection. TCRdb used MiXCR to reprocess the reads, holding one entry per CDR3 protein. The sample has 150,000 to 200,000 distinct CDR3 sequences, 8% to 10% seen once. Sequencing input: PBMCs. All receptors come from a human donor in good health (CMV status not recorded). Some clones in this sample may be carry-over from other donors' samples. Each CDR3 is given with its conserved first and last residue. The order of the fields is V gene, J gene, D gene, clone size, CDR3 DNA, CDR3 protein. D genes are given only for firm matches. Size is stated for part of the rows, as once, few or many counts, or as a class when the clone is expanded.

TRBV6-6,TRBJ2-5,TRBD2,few,TGTGCCAGCAGCAAGCGGGGGGAAGCTCAGGAGACCCAGTACTTC,CASSKRGEAQETQYF
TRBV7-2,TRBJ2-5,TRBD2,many,TGTGCCAGCAGCAGAGGCGGACTAGCGGGGGGGCTGCAAGAGACCCAGTACTTC,CASSRGGLAGGLQETQYF
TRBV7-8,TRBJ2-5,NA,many,TGTGCCAGCAGCCCGGTCCGGGAGACCCAGTACTTC,CASSPVRETQYF
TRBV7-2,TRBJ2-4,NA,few,TGTGCCAGCAGTCCCGGGTCGGGCAGGAGTTCCATTCAGTACTTC,CASSPGSGRSSIQYF
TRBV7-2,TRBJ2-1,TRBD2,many,TGTGCCAGCAGCCCGCGGACTAGCGGGAGTAATGAGCAGTTCTTC,CASSPRTSGSNEQFF
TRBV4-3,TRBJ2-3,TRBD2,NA,TGCGCCAGCAGCCAAGATAGCGGGGCAGATACGCAGTATTTT,CASSQDSGADTQYF
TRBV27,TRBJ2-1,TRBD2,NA,TGTGCCAGCAGCCGGGACCCTGTAGGCGGGGGTACCTACAATGAGCAGTTCTTC,CASSRDPVGGGTYNEQFF
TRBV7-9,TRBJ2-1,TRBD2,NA,TGTGCCAGCAGCTTAGTCCCCCTAGCGGGAGCCTTCTCCATGTTCACCGAGCAGTTCTTC,CASSLVPLAGAFSMFTEQFF
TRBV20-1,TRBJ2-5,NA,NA,TGCAGTGCTAGTGGCGCTACCCAAGAGACCCAGTACTTC,CSASGATQETQYF
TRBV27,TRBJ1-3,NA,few,TGTGCCAGCAGTTTAATTTCTGGAAACACCATATATTTT,CASSLISGNTIYF
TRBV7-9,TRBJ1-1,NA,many,TGTGCCAGCAGCTTAGGGCAGGGAGGCTGGAGTGAAGCTTTCTTT,CASSLGQGGWSEAFF
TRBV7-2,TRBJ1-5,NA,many,TGTGCCAGCAGCTTTGTAGGAGCCCAGCCCCAGCATTTT,CASSFVGAQPQHF
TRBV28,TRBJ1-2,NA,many,TGTGCCAGCAGCCCGGACCGGGGGGACTATGGCTACACCTTC,CASSPDRGDYGYTF
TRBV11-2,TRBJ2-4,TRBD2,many,TGTGCCAGCAGCTCGCCTAGCGGGGGAAACATTCAGTACTTC,CASSSPSGGNIQYF
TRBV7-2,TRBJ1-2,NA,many,TGTGCCAGCAGCACCCAGTACGGGGGCGTAGGCTACACCTTC,CASSTQYGGVGYTF
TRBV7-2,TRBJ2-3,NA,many,TGTGCCAGCAGCTTAGTGTCTGGCGGTCACGAACCCTCGGGTACGCAGTATTTT,CASSLVSGGHEPSGTQYF
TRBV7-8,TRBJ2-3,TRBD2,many,TGTGCCAGCACCCCTAATAGCGGGAGGGCCGGGGATACGCAGTATTTT,CASTPNSGRAGDTQYF
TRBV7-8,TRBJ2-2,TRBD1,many,TGTGCCAGCAGCTTATGGGACAGGGTTTTAGGGGAGCTGTTTTTT,CASSLWDRVLGELFF
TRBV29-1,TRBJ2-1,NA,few,TGCAGCGTTGTGGGGCTGGGGACATGGTCTGGGAATGAGCAGTTCTTC,CSVVGLGTWSGNEQFF
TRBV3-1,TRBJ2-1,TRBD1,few,TGTGCCAGCAGCCACTCGACGGACAGGCTTTCCTACAATGAGCAGTTCTTC,CASSHSTDRLSYNEQFF
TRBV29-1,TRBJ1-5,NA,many,TGCAGCGTTGTATTAGGGGGGGCAGGGCCTTTCAATCAGCCCCAGCATTTT,CSVVLGGAGPFNQPQHF
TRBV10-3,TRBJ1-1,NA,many,TGTGCCATCAGTGAAGGGCAGATGAACACTGAAGCTTTCTTT,CAISEGQMNTEAFF
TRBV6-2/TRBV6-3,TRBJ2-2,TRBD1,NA,TGTGCCAGCAGTACCGGGGACAGCACCACCGGGGAGCTGTTTTTT,CASSTGDSTTGELFF
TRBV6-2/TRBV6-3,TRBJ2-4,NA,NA,TGTGCCAGCAGCCATAGCCCAGGGCGACTTCGAATGTGGGGCAAAAACATTCAGTACTTC,CASSHSPGRLRMWGKNIQYF
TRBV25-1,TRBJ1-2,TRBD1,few,TGTGCCAGCAGGACAGGGCAATTGGGCTACACCTTC,CASRTGQLGYTF
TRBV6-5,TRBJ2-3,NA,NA,TGTGCCAGCAGTAACTCTCACCTAGGTGGTACGCAGTATTTT,CASSNSHLGGTQYF
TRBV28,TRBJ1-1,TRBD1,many,TGTGCCAGCAGTTCGGTGGAGTGGACAGGGAGTGGGAACACTGAAGCTTTCTTT,CASSSVEWTGSGNTEAFF
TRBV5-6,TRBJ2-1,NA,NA,TGTGCCAGCAGCTTGATTGAACGGGAGACGCGGAATGAGCAGTTCTTC,CASSLIERETRNEQFF
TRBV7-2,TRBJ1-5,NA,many,TGTGCCAGCAGCTTCGGGACGTATCAGCCCCAGCATTTT,CASSFGTYQPQHF
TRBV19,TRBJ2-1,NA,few,TGTGCCAGTAGTATAGTTAACAGAAACAATGAGCAGTTCTTC,CASSIVNRNNEQFF
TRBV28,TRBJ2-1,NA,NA,TGTGCCAGCACCCCCCCAATGGACAATGCGCAGTTCTTC,CASTPPMDNAQFF
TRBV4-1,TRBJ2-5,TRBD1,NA,TGCGCCAGCAGCCAGGCTGACAGGGAGCTCTTCCAAGAGACCCAGTACTTC,CASSQADRELFQETQYF
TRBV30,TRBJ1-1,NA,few,TGTGCCTGGAGTCCAGGCGGGATGGGGAACACTGAAGCTTTCTTT,CAWSPGGMGNTEAFF
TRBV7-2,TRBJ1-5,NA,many,TGTGCCAGCACCCTAAACGGGTCCCCCAATGAGCCCCAGCATTTT,CASTLNGSPNEPQHF
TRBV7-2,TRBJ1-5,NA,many,TGTGCCAGCAGCTTAGCGAACAGGGTGAATCAGCCCCAGCATTTT,CASSLANRVNQPQHF
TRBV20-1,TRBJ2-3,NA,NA,TGCAGCCCCTCAGGGGGCACAGATACGCAGTATTTT,CSPSGGTDTQYF
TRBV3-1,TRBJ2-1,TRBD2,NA,TGTGCCAGCACCCAAAGGAGCGGGGGGTACAATGAGCAGTTCTTC,CASTQRSGGYNEQFF
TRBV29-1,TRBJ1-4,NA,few,TGCAGCGCCACAGGATCCCCGGATGAAAAACTGTTTTTT,CSATGSPDEKLFF
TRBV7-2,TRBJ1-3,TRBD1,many,TGTGCCAGCAGCTCCCTGACAGGGATTATTGGAAACACCATATATTTT,CASSSLTGIIGNTIYF
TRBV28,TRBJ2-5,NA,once,TGTGCCAGCAGTCAATTGGACGGGAAGTACCAAGAGACCCAGTACTTC,CASSQLDGKYQETQYF
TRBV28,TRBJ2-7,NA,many,TGTGCCAGCAGTTTTCAGGAGACACCCTCCTACGAGCAGTACTTC,CASSFQETPSYEQYF
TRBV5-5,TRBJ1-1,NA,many,TGTGCCAGCAGGAAAGTCATGAACACTGAAGCTTTCTTT,CASRKVMNTEAFF
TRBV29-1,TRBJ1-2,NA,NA,TGCAGCGTTGACACAGACCTGGTTAGCGGGAACACCTTC,CSVDTDLVSGNTF
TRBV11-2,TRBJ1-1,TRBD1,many,TGTGCCAGCAACCAGGACAGGGGGCATTTTGCTTTCTTT,CASNQDRGHFAFF
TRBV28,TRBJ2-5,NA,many,TGTGCCAGCAGTTTGGATGGGGCTAAAGAGACCCAGTACTTC,CASSLDGAKETQYF
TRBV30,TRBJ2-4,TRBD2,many,TGTGCCTGGACAAGACCCGCTCCCAGGACTAGCGGGGATGACATTCAGTACTTC,CAWTRPAPRTSGDDIQYF